This T cell receptor beta chain was documented in a study of T cell repertoires in cytomegalovirus infection. Study information: CMV infection and matching HLA type were both indicated by public TCR beta signatures. Regarding the study as a whole: Using cumulative public TCR beta family frequency, the authors identified those who carried CMV together with the relevant HLA. Dominating the ex vivo response were TCR beta clonotypes that were CMV-specific and HLA-C-restricted.

With regard to this clonotype: Its antigen remains unidentified.

The CDR3 consists of 15 residues. CDR1 is SGHDN, CDR2 FVKESK, per germline. V was shortened by 4 bases and J by 0 bases, with 12 bases between the two germline ends. TCRdb reanalysed the reads using MiXCR and keeps one entry per CDR3 protein. Among nearly 650,000 distinct CDR3 sequences listed, 24% were seen once. The chain carries TRBV14 and TRBJ1-1; D is undetermined. The sample consisted of CD8+ T cells from PBMCs. The sequence was collected from a human donor in good health (CMV status not recorded). Some clones in this sample may be carry-over from other donors' samples. CDR3 sequence reads: CASSLPSLMNTEAFF. The CDR3 DNA reads as TGTGCCAGCAGCCTACCTTCGCTTATGAACACTGAAGCTTTCTTT.